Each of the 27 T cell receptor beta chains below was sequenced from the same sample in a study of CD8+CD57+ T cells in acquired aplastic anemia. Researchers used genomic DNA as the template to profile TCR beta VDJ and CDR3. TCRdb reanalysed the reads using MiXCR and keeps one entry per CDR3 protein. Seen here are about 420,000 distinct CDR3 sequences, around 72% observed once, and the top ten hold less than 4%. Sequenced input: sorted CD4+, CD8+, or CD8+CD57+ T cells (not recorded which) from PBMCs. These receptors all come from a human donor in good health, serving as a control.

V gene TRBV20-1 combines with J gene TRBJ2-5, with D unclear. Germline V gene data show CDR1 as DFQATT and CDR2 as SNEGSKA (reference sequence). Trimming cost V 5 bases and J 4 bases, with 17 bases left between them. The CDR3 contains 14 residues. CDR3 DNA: TGCAGTGCTGAAGGCCCTGGCGGAACAGAGACCCAGTACTTC. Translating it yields CSAEGPGGTETQYF.

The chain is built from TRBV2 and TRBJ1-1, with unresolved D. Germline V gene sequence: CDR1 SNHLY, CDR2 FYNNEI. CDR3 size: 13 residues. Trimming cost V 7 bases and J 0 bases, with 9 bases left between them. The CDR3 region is CASKPAMNTEAFF. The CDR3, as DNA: TGTGCCAGCAAACCGGCCATGAACACTGAAGCTTTCTTT.

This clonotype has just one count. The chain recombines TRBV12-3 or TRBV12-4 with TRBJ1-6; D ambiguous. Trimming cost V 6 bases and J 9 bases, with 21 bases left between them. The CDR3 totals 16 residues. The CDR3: CASRAMKVGRSSPLHF. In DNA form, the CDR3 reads TGTGCCAGCAGGGCGATGAAGGTAGGGCGTTCTTCACCCCTCCACTTT.

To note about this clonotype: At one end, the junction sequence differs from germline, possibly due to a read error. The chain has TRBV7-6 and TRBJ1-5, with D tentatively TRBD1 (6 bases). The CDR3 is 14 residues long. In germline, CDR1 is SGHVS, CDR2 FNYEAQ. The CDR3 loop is CASSLAGVDQPHHF. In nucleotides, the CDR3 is TGCGCCAGCAGCTTAGCAGGGGTTGATCAGCCCCATCATTTC.

The CDR3 here is CASSLAAGGQPQYF. In nucleotides, the CDR3 is TGTGCCAGCAGCTTAGCGGCAGGGGGACAGCCCCAATATTTT. The V gene is TRBV7-2, the J gene TRBJ1-3, with TRBD1 matching over 7 bases. Germline lookup yields CDR1 SGHTA and CDR2 FQGNSA. The ends lost 0 bases at V and 15 bases at J; junction bases unmatched: 11. The CDR3 covers 14 residues.

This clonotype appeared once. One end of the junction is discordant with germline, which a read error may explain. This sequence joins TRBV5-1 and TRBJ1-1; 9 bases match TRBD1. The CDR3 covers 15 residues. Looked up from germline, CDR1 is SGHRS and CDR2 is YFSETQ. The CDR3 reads CASSLTGQGYTEAFF. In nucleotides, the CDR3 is TGTGCCAGTAGCTTGACGGGACAGGGCTACACTGAAGCTTTCTTT.

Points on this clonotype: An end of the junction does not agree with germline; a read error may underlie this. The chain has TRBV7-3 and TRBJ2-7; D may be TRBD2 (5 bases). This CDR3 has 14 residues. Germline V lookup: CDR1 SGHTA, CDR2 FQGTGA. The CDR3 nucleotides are TGTGCCAGCAGACGGAATAGGAACACCGGGGAGCTGTACTTC. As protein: CASRRNRNTGELYF.

As DNA, the CDR3 is TGTGCCAGCAACGTCGGGAGCACAGATACGCAGTATTTT. Its translation: CASNVGSTDTQYF. The chain recombines TRBV7-8 with TRBJ2-3, with unresolved D. V lost 7 bases and J 0 bases, leaving 8 bases between the germline ends. Germline V gene sequence: CDR1 SGHVS, CDR2 FQNEAQ. The CDR3 sequence is 13 residues long. Filled out from reference TRBV7-8 and TRBJ2-3, the complete variable domain reads GAGVSQSPRYKVAKRGQDVALRCDPISGHVSLFWYQQALGQGPEFLTYFQNEAQLDKSGLPSDRFFAERPEGSVSTLKIQRTQQEDSAVYLCASNVGSTDTQYFGPGTRLTVL.

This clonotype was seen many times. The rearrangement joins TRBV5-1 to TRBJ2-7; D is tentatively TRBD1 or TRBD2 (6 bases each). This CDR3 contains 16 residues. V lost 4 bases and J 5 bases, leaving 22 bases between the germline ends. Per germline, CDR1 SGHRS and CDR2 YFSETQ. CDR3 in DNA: TGCGCCAGCAGCCTCGGACGAACGGGGGCGACCCACGAGCAGTACTTC. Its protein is CASSLGRTGATHEQYF.

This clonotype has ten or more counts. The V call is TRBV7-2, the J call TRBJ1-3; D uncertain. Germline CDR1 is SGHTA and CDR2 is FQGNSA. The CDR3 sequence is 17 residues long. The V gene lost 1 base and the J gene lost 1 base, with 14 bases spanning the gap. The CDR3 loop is CASSLGVVAGSGNTIYF. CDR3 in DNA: TGTGCCAGCAGCTTAGGAGTCGTTGCGGGTTCTGGAAACACCATATATTTT.

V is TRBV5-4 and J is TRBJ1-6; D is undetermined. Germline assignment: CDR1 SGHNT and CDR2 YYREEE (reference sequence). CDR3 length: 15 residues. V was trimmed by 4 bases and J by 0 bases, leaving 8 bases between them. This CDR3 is CASSPHGSYNSPLHF. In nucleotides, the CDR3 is TGTGCCAGCAGCCCACACGGCTCCTATAATTCACCCCTCCACTTT.

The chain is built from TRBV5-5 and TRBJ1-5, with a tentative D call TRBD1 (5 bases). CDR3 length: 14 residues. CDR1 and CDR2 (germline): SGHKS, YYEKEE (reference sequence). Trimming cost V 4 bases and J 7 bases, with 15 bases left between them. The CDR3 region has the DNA TGTGCCAGCAGCCCCCAATCAGAGGGGCAGCCCCAGCATTTT. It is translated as CASSPQSEGQPQHF.

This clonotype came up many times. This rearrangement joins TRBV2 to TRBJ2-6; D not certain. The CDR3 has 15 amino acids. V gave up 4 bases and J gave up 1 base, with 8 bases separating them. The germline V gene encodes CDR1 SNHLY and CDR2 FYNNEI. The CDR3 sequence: CASSGLGSGANVLTF. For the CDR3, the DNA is TGTGCCAGCAGTGGATTAGGTTCTGGGGCCAACGTCCTGACTTTC. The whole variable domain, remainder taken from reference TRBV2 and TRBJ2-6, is EPEVTQTPSHQVTQMGQEVILRCVPISNHLYFYWYRQILGQKVEFLVSFYNNEISEKSEIFDDQFSVERPDGSNFTLKIRSTKLEDSAMYFCASSGLGSGANVLTFGAGSRLTVL.

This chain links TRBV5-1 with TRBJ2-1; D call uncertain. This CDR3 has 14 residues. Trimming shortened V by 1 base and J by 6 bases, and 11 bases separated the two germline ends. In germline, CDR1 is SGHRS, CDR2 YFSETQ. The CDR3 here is CASSLWSSSNEQFF. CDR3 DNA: TGCGCCAGCAGCTTGTGGTCATCTAGCAATGAGCAGTTCTTC.

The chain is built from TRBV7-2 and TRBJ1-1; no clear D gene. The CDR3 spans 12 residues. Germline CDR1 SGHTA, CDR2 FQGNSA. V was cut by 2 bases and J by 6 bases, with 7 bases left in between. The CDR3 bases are TGTGCCAGCAGCTTAAGTAGAGCTGAAGCTTTCTTT. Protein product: CASSLSRAEAFF.

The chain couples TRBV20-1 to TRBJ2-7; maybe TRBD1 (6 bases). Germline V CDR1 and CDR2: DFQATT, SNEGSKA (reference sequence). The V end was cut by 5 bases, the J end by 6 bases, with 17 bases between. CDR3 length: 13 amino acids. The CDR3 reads CSAVRGRRIEQYF. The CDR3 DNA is TGCAGTGCTGTTAGGGGGAGACGGATCGAGCAGTACTTC.

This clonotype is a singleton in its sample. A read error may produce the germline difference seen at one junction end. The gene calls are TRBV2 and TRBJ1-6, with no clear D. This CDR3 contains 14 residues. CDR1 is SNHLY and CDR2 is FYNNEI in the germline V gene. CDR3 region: CASSLSREDSPLHF. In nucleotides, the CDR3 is TGTGCCAGCAGTTTATCACGGGAAGATTCTCCCCTCCACTTC.

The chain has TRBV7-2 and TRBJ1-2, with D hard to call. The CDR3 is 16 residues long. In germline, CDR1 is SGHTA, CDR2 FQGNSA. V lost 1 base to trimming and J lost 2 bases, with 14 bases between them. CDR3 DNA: TGTGCCAGCAGCTTAGTGTACGGGCGTCTCAACTATGGCTACACCTTC. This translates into CASSLVYGRLNYGYTF.

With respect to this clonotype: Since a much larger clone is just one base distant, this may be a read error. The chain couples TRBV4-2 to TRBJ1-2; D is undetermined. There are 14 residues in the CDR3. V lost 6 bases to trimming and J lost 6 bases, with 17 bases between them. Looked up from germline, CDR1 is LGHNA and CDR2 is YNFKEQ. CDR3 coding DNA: TGTGCCAGCAGAAAGGGCCCCCTTGAAGATGGCTACACCTTC. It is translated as CASRKGPLEDGYTF.

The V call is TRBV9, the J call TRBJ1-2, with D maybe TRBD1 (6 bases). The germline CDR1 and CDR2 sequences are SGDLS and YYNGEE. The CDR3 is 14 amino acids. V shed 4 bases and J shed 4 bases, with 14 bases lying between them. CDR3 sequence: CASSLDRPLYGYTF. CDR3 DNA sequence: TGTGCCAGCAGCCTCGACAGGCCCCTCTATGGCTACACCTTC.

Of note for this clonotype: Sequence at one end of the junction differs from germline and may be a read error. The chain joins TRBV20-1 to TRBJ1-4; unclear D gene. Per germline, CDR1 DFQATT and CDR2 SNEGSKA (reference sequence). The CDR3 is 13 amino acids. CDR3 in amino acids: CSANLGDNEKLFF. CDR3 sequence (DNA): TGCAGTGCTAACCTGGGCGATAATGAGAAACTGTTTTTT.

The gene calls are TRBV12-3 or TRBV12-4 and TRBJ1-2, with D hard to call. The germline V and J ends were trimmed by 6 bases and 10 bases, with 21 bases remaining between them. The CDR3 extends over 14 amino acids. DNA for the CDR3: TGTGCCAGCAGCCCTGAGGGAGGAAGGACGGACTACACCTTC. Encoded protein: CASSPEGGRTDYTF.

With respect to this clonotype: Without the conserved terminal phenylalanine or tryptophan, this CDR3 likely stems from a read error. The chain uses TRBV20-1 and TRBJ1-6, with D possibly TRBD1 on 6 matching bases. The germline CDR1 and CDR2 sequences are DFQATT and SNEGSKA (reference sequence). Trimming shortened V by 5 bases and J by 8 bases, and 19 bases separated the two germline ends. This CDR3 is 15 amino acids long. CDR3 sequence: CSAGRTVNSHSPLHS. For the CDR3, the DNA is TGCAGTGCTGGAAGGACAGTTAATTCGCATTCACCCCTCCACTCT.

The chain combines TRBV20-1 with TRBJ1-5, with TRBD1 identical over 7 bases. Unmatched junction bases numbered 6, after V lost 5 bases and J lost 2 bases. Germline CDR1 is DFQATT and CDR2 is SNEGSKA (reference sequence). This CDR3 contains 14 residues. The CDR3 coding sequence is TGCAGTGCTTTAGACAGGGCGGGCAATCAGCCCCAGCATTTT. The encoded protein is CSALDRAGNQPQHF.

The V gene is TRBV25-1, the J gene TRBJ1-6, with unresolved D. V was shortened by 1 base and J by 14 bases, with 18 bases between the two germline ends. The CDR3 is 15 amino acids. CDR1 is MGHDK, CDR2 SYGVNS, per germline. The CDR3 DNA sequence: TGTGCCAGCAGTGAATCCGAGGGCCCAGGCTTTTCCCTCCACTTT. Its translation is CASSESEGPGFSLHF.

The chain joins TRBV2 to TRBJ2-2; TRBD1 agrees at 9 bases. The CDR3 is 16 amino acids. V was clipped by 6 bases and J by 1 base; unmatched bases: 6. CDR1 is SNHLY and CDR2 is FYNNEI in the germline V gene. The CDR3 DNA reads TGTGCCAGCAGATTGACGGGACAGGGGAACACCGGGGAGCTGTTTTTT. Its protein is CASRLTGQGNTGELFF.

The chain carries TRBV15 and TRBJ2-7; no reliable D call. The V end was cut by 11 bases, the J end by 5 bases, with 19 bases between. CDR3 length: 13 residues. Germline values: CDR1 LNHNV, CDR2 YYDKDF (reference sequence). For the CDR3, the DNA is TGTGCCGGCAGCCAGAGCCGGGTTGACGAGCAGTACTTC. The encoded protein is CAGSQSRVDEQYF.